These 9 T cell receptor beta chains originate from one sample sequenced in a study of cytomegalovirus exposure and HLA in healthy donors. The PCR employed 60 Vbeta primers together with 13 Jbeta primers. Generated by immunoSEQ multiplex PCR, the TCRdb table keeps only in-frame clones and is missing some. There are under 140,000 clones in the sample; 80% to 85% occur only once, and around 3.2% lies in the top ten. Specimen: PBMCs. The source is a woman aged 55-70 years in good health and CMV-seropositive.

This clone was seen more than once but under ten times. The genes are TRBV6-6 and TRBJ1-2; 9 bases are shared with TRBD1. V lost 6 bases, J lost 4 bases, and 6 bases stayed unmatched. Germline CDR1 MNHNY, CDR2 SVGAGI (reference sequence). This CDR3 has 14 residues. CDR3 coding DNA: TGTGCCAGCAGATTCGACAGGGGGGGCTATGGCTACACCTTC. The encoded protein is CASRFDRGGYGYTF.

Concerning this clone itself: The junction differs from germline at one of its ends, possibly a read error. The rearrangement links TRBV7-9 to TRBJ1-2; D may be TRBD1 (5 bases). Germline values: CDR1 SEHNR, CDR2 FQNEAQ (reference sequence). The CDR3 consists of 12 residues. The chain's CDR3 is CSSSIDSNGYTF. For the CDR3, the DNA is TGTTCCAGCAGCATAGACAGCAATGGCTACACCTTC.

On this clone: At one end the junction does not follow the germline gene, possibly because of a read error. This chain uses TRBV9 with TRBJ1-4; maybe TRBD1 (5 bases). There are 14 residues in the CDR3. CDR1 is SGDLS, CDR2 YYNGEE, per germline. CDR3 loop: CASSVGTTNEKLFF. The CDR3 nucleotides read TGTGCCAGCAGCGTAGGGACAACAAATGAAAAACTGTTTTTT.

CDR3 nucleotides: TGTGCCAGCAGCTTAAGCCCGGGGGAGCAGTACTTC. As protein: CASSLSPGEQYF. J is TRBJ2-7 and V is TRBV11-3, with D maybe TRBD2 (5 bases). Trimming pared 2 bases from V and 7 bases from J, leaving 9 bases between. Germline CDR1 SGHNT, CDR2 YENEEA. The CDR3 sequence is 12 residues long.

The chain is built from TRBV7-3 and TRBJ1-2; perhaps TRBD1 as D (5 bases). In germline, CDR1 is SGHTA, CDR2 FQGTGA. The CDR3 extends over 13 amino acids. Between the trimmed V and J ends, which lost 2 bases and 7 bases, there was a span of 11 bases. The CDR3 is CASSLQGSLGYTF. The CDR3 DNA sequence: TGTGCCAGCAGCTTACAGGGTAGTCTTGGCTACACCTTC. The variable domain in full, completed from reference TRBV7-3 and TRBJ1-2, reads GAGVSQTPSNKVTEKGKYVELRCDPISGHTALYWYRQSLGQGPEFLIYFQGTGAADDSGLPNDRFFAVRPEGSVSTLKIQRTERGDSAVYLCASSLQGSLGYTFGSGTRLTVV.

The table lists this clone with a few counts. The chain has TRBV11-2 and TRBJ1-2, with no clear D. V was shortened by 2 bases and J by 8 bases, with 21 bases between the two germline ends. CDR1 and CDR2 from the germline V gene are SGHAT and FQNNGV. This CDR3 spans 16 amino acids. CDR3 amino acids: CASSLSPDGLLLGYTF. As DNA, the CDR3 is TGTGCCAGCAGCTTATCCCCGGACGGACTGCTCTTAGGCTACACCTTC.

Only one count was recorded for this clone. The genes are TRBV5-1 and TRBJ2-1, with 11 bases lining up with TRBD2. V dropped 4 bases and J dropped 3; count of bases not matched to a gene: 3. The V gene's germline CDR1 is SGHRS and CDR2 YFSETQ. This CDR3 region has 15 residues. The CDR3 loop reads CASSRGTSGYNEQFF. As DNA, the CDR3 is TGCGCCAGCAGCCGCGGGACTAGCGGCTACAATGAGCAGTTCTTC.

This chain links TRBV11-2 with TRBJ1-2; D call uncertain. This CDR3 comprises 14 residues. Deletions cut 4 bases from V and 1 base from J, with 10 bases between. CDR1 and CDR2 from the germline V gene are SGHAT and FQNNGV. The CDR3: CASSYGVINYGYTF. In nucleotides, the CDR3 is TGTGCCAGCAGCTACGGGGTGATTAACTATGGCTACACCTTC. Full variable domain (outside the CDR3, taken from reference TRBV11-2 and TRBJ1-2): EAGVAQSPRYKIIEKRQSVAFWCNPISGHATLYWYQQILGQGPKLLIQFQNNGVVDDSQLPKDRFSAERLKGVDSTLKIQPAKLEDSAVYLCASSYGVINYGYTFGSGTRLTVV.

The CDR3 bases are TGTGCCAGCAGCTTAGCGGGGGGTCGAACTGAAGCTTTCTTT. As protein: CASSLAGGRTEAFF. The rearrangement links TRBV7-6 to TRBJ1-1; the D gene is possibly TRBD1 (5 bases). V dropped 0 bases and J dropped 5 bases, with 10 bases sitting between them. Germline-derived CDR1 and CDR2 are SGHVS and FNYEAQ. This CDR3 has 14 residues.